This T cell receptor (beta chain) emerged from a study of blood T cell repertoires in COVID-19. Study-level background: Sites across the United States, Italy and Spain contributed samples from acute and convalescent COVID-19. T cells, B-cell-depleted T cells, or PBMCs provided the cDNA or gDNA that served as material.

Produced via immunoSEQ multiplex PCR; TCRdb's table is partial and in-frame only. Among roughly 500,000 clones, over 75% were seen once, and the ten largest hold approximately 3.4%. The TCR sequence derives from a human donor in a cohort sampled during active COVID-19. The specimen sequenced was peripheral blood.

The CDR3 coding sequence is TGTGCCAGCAGCTCCGGGTATAAACCGAACACTGAAGCTTTCTTT. Encoded protein: CASSSGYKPNTEAFF. The chain carries TRBV4-2 and TRBJ1-1, with D unclear. V was clipped by 5 bases and J by 1 base, with 14 bases between them. Germline V CDR1 and CDR2: LGHNA, YNFKEQ. This CDR3 region has 15 residues.